This T cell receptor beta chain came from a study of low-dose radiotherapy and immunotherapy resistance in tumors. At the level of the study: A dose of 0.5 Gy per fraction was delivered to Cohort 1 every 2 weeks, for a total of 6.5 Gy. Members of Cohort 2 were treated with 1 Gy per fraction every two weeks; their total was 13 Gy over 26 weeks.

This sample's time point: after trial treatment. Treatment meaning: LDRT plus nivolumab, ipilimumab, low-dose cyclophosphamide and aspirin (RACIN trial). Donors were given nivolumab, ipilimumab, aspirin, low-dose cyclophosphamide and low-dose radiotherapy. Covering alpha and beta chains, TRAV- and TRBV-specific primers were used for the first-strand cDNA. TCRs were amplified for roughly 20 PCR cycles with a constant-region primer and V-primer adapter. Amplification of isolated mRNA was accomplished via in vitro transcription. From the reads, TCRdb called clonotypes with MiXCR, one entry per CDR3 protein. Of fewer than 110,000 distinct CDR3 sequences in the sample, less than 25% are singletons; the top ten hold about 4%. This clonotype was picked up many times. Per the germline V gene, CDR1 is SGHVS and CDR2 is FQNEAQ. CDR3 length: 13 residues. V lost 6 bases and J lost 5, with 12 bases in between.

The TCR was taken from a male donor with prostate cancer. Material: PBMCs, obtained after low-dose radiotherapy plus immunotherapy. The V gene is TRBV7-8, the J gene TRBJ2-3; no reliable D call. Written as DNA, the CDR3 is TGTGCCAGCAGGACGGAAGTCGGAGATACGCAGTATTTT. This translates into CASRTEVGDTQYF.